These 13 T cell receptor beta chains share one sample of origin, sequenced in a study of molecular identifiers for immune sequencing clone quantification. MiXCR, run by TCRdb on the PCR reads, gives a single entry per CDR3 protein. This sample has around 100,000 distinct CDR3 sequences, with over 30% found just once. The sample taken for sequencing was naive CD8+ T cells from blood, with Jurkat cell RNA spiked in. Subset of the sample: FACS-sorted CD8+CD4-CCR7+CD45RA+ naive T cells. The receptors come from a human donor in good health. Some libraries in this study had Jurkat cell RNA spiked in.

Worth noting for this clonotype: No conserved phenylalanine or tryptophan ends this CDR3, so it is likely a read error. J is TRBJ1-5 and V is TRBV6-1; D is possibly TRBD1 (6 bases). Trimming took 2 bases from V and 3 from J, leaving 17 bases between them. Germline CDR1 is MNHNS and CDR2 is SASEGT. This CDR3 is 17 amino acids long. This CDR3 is CASSERYRASLNQPQHI. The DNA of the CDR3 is TGTGCCAGCAGTGAACGGTACAGGGCGAGTCTCAATCAGCCCCAGCATATT.

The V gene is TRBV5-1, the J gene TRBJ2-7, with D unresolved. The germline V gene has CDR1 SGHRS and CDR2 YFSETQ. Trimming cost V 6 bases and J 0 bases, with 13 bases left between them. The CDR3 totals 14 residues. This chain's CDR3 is CASKDIGSSYEQYF. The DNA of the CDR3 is TGCGCCAGCAAAGACATCGGGTCCTCCTACGAGCAGTACTTC.

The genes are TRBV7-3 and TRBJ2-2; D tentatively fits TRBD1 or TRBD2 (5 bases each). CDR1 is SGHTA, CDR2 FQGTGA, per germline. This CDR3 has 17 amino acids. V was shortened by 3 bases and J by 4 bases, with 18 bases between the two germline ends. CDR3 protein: CASSFSGRGSGTGELFF. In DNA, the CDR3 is TGTGCCAGCAGCTTCTCGGGACGTGGGAGCGGCACCGGGGAGCTGTTTTTT.

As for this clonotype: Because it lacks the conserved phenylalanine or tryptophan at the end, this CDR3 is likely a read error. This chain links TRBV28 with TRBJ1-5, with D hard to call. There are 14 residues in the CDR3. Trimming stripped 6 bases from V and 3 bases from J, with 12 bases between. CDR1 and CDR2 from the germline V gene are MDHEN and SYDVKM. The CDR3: CASRAQAHNQPQHI. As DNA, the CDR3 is TGTGCCAGCAGGGCGCAGGCTCACAATCAGCCCCAGCATATT.

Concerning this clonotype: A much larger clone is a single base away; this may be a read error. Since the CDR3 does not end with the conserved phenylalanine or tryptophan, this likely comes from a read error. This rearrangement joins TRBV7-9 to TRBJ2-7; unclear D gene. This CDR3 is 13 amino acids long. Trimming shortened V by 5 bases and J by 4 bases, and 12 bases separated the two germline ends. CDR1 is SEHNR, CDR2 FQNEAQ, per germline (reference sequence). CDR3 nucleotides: TGTGCCAGCAGCCTGGGTCCCGAGTACGAGCAGTACCTC. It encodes CASSLGPEYEQYL.

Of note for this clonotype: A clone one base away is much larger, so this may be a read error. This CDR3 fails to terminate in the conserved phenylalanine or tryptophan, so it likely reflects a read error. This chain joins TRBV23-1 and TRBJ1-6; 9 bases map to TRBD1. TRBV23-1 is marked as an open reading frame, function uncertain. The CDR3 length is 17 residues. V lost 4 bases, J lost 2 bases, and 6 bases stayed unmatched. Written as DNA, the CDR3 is TGCGCCAGCAGTCCCCGGGACAGGGAACCCTATAATTCACCCCTCCACATT. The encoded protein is CASSPRDREPYNSPLHI.

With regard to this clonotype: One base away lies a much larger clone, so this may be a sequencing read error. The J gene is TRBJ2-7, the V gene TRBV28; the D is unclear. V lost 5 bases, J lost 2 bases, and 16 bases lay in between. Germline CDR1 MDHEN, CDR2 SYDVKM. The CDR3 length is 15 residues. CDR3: CASSPLGYAAYEQYF. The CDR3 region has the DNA TGTGCCAGCAGTCCACTCGGCTACGCGGCCTACGAGCAGTACTTC.

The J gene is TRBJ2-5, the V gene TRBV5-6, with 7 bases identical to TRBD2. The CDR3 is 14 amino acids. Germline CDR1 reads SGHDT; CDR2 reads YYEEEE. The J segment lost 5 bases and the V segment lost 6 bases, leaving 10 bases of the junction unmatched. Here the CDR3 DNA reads TGTGCCAGCACCTCGGCGGGAGAGTCGGAGACCCAGTACTTC. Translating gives CASTSAGESETQYF.

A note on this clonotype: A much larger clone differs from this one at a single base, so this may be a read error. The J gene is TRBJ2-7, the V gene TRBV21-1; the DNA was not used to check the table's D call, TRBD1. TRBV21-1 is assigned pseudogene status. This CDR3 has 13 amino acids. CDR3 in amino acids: CASGRDSSYEQYF. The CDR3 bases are TGTGCCAGCGGTCGGGACAGCTCCTACGAGCAGTACTTC.

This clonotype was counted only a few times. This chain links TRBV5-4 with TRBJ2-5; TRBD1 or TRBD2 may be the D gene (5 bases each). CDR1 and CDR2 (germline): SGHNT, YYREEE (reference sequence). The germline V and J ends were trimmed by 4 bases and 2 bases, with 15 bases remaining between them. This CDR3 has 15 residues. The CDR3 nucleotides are TGTGCCAGCAGCACCGGGACCGATTTTCAAGAGACCCAGTACTTC. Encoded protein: CASSTGTDFQETQYF.

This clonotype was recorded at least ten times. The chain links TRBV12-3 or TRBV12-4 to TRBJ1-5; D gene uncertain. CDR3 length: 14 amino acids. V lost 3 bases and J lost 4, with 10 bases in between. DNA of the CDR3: TGTGCCAGCAGTTTGAGCAGAACGAATCAGCCCCAGCATTTT. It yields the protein CASSLSRTNQPQHF.

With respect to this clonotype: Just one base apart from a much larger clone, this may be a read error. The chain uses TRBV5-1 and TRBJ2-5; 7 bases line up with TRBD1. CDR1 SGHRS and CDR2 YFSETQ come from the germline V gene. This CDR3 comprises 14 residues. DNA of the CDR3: TGCGCCAGCAGGGACAGGCTGTACCAAGGGACCCAGTACTTC. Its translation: CASRDRLYQGTQYF.

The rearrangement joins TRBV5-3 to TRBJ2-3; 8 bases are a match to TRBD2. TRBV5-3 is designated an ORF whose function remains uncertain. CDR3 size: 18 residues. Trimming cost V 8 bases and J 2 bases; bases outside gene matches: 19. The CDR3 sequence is CASSQGLVKSPYTDTQYF. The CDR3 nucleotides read TGTGCCAGCAGCCAGGGACTAGTGAAGTCTCCCTACACAGATACGCAGTATTTT.